The 28 T cell receptor beta chains in this list originate from one sample, sequenced in a study of blood T cell repertoires in COVID-19. Assay: immunoSEQ multiplex PCR; the TCRdb copy retains only in-frame clones and omits some. The sample contains under 400,000 clones, about 87% of which appear only once. The sample taken for sequencing was PBMCs or T cells enriched from blood (not recorded which). These receptors were taken from a man in his forties or fifties in a cohort exposed to, infected with or recovered from COVID-19 (not recorded which).

The chain recombines TRBV5-1 with TRBJ2-4; a possible D gene is TRBD2 (6 bases). The CDR3 spans 17 residues. With 2 bases removed from V and 0 bases from J, the gap between germline ends came to 15 bases. CDR1 and CDR2 from the germline V gene are SGHRS and YFSETQ. For the CDR3, the DNA is TGCGCCAGCAGCTTAGGGGACTCAAAACTAGCCAAAAACATTCAGTACTTC. It encodes CASSLGDSKLAKNIQYF.

The V and J genes are TRBV28 and TRBJ1-5, with 9 bases fitting TRBD1. Germline V lookup: CDR1 MDHEN, CDR2 SYDVKM. V shed 6 bases and J 6 bases; nucleotides not matched to a gene: 9. This CDR3 has 15 amino acids. The CDR3 sequence: CASSHLQGAVQPQHF. CDR3 nucleotides: TGTGCCAGCAGCCATCTACAGGGGGCTGTTCAGCCCCAGCATTTT.

The chain employs TRBV10-1 and TRBJ2-7, with D possibly matching TRBD1 (6 bases). V shed 10 bases and J shed 0 bases, with 13 bases lying between them. CDR3 length equals 13 residues. CDR1 is WNHNN and CDR2 is SYGVQD in the germline V gene (reference sequence). CDR3 in amino acids: CATSEGGSYEQYF. DNA for the CDR3: TGCGCCACCTCGGAAGGGGGCTCCTACGAGCAGTACTTC.

This rearrangement joins TRBV2 to TRBJ1-2, with D unclear. This CDR3 has 14 amino acids. The germline CDR1 and CDR2 sequences are SNHLY and FYNNEI. Trimming removed 7 bases from V and 4 bases from J, with 16 bases in between. CDR3 sequence: CASKVQDLSYGYTF. The CDR3 DNA is TGTGCCAGCAAGGTCCAGGATCTGAGCTATGGCTACACCTTC.

The chain carries TRBV7-9 and TRBJ1-2, with 7 bases matching TRBD1. The CDR3 runs to 14 residues. V trimming: 5 bases; J trimming: 4 bases; junction bases outside the gene matches: 7. CDR1 is SEHNR and CDR2 is FQNEAQ in the germline V gene (reference sequence). Here the CDR3 DNA reads TGTGCCAGCAGCCCCACAGGGGTCGGCTATGGCTACACCTTC. Protein: CASSPTGVGYGYTF.

The genes are TRBV5-4 and TRBJ2-5; 7 bases fit TRBD2. V shed 2 bases, J shed 1 base, and the junction held 8 bases outside the gene matches. This CDR3 is built from 16 residues. CDR1 and CDR2 (germline): SGHNT, YYREEE (reference sequence). The CDR3 loop reads CASSFSTSVGQETQYF. Written as DNA, the CDR3 is TGTGCCAGCAGCTTCAGTACTAGCGTAGGCCAAGAGACCCAGTACTTC.

The chain links TRBV5-1 to TRBJ1-6, with 7 bases lining up with TRBD1. The length of the CDR3 is 14 residues. V trimming: 9 bases; J trimming: 5 bases; junction bases outside the gene matches: 8. CDR1 SGHRS and CDR2 YFSETQ come from the germline V gene. The CDR3 loop reads CATRRQGDNSPLHF. The CDR3 DNA follows: TGCGCCACCAGACGACAGGGAGATAATTCACCCCTCCACTTT. Drawing the rest from reference TRBV5-1 and TRBJ1-6, the complete variable domain is KAGVTQTPRYLIKTRGQQVTLSCSPISGHRSVSWYQQTPGQGLQFLFEYFSETQRNKGNFPGRFSGRQFSNSRSEMNVSTLELGDSALYLCATRRQGDNSPLHFGNGTRLTVT.

The gene calls are TRBV28 and TRBJ2-7; no reliable D call. CDR3 size: 13 residues. Germline V CDR1 and CDR2: MDHEN, SYDVKM. V was cut by 7 bases and J by 0 bases, with 10 bases left in between. CDR3 bases: TGTGCCAGCACCCCCTCGAGCTCCTACGAGCAGTACTTC. Translating gives CASTPSSSYEQYF.

This clone has only one observation. Other DNA sequences in this specimen translate into the identical CDR3. The CDR3 DNA reads as TGTGCCAGCAGCTTACCAGGGTTCTATGGCTACACCTTC. It specifies CASSLPGFYGYTF. V and J are TRBV3-1 (or the pseudogene TRBV3-2) and TRBJ1-2, with D possibly being TRBD1 (5 bases). Germline-derived CDR1 and CDR2 are LGHDT and YNNKEL (reference sequence). Trimming took 5 bases from V and 4 from J, leaving 11 bases between them. This CDR3 has 13 amino acids.

This clone has more than one count but fewer than ten. At the DNA level, this CDR3 is encoded by other sequences in the same sample as well. J is TRBJ2-1 and V is TRBV5-1, with 9 positions matching TRBD2. The CDR3 consists of 14 residues. V trimming: 0 bases; J trimming: 5 bases; junction bases outside the gene matches: 0. The germline V gene has CDR1 SGHRS and CDR2 YFSETQ. The CDR3 sequence: CASSLGLADNEQFF. The CDR3 region has the DNA TGCGCCAGCAGCTTGGGACTAGCGGACAATGAGCAGTTCTTC.

V is TRBV15 and J is TRBJ1-2, with 7 bases identical to TRBD1. With 4 bases clipped from V and 4 bases from J, the junction kept 6 bases outside the gene matches. CDR1 is LNHNV and CDR2 is YYDKDF in the germline V gene (reference sequence). This CDR3 spans 14 amino acids. CDR3 sequence: CATSTGTEAYGYTF. CDR3 DNA: TGTGCCACCAGCACGGGGACAGAAGCCTATGGCTACACCTTC.

V and J are TRBV10-2 and TRBJ2-7; maybe TRBD2 (6 bases). V lost 2 bases and J lost 6, with 14 bases in between. The CDR3 has 14 residues. Germline V lookup: CDR1 WSHSY, CDR2 SAAADI. The CDR3 nucleotides are TGCGCCAGCAGTGAGCAGATCGGGAGCGGCGAGCAGTACTTC. Protein sequence: CASSEQIGSGEQYF.

As DNA, the CDR3 is TGTGCCACCAGCAGAGACACAGCCTACGAGCAGTACTTC. Amino acids: CATSRDTAYEQYF. The chain is built from TRBV15 and TRBJ2-7; D is unresolved. Trimming cost V 0 bases and J 2 bases, with 5 bases left between them. Germline CDR1 is LNHNV and CDR2 is YYDKDF (reference sequence). CDR3 length: 13 amino acids.

The J gene is TRBJ2-5, the V gene TRBV30; the D gene is possibly TRBD1 (6 bases). The CDR3 covers 14 residues. Germline V gives CDR1 GTSNPN, CDR2 SVGIG (reference sequence). Trimming took 3 bases from V and 3 from J, leaving 14 bases between them. CDR3 nucleotide sequence: TGTGCCTGGAGGTCCCCAGGGGCGAAAGAGACCCAGTACTTC. This gives the protein CAWRSPGAKETQYF.

The chain carries TRBV18 and TRBJ2-4; tentatively, D is TRBD1 (6 bases). The CDR3 contains 12 residues. Germline V gives CDR1 KGHSH, CDR2 LQKENI. The V end was cut by 4 bases, the J end by 15 bases, with 16 bases between. Written as DNA, the CDR3 is TGTGCCAGCTCACTTAGACAGGATCGGAGGTACTTC. Its translation is CASSLRQDRRYF.

The J gene is TRBJ1-5, the V gene TRBV10-3; TRBD1 matches at 8 bases. Germline V gene lookup returns CDR1 ENHRY and CDR2 SYGVKD. CDR3 length: 16 amino acids. The V and J ends lost 4 bases and 4 bases, in that order; junction bases with no gene match: 9. The CDR3 DNA sequence: TGTGCCATCAGTGTACACGACAGGGGCGCTAATCAGCCCCAGCATTTT. Protein: CAISVHDRGANQPQHF.

This sequence joins TRBV30 and TRBJ2-2; 10 nucleotides agree with TRBD2. Losses at the gene ends were 8 bases for V and 3 bases for J; bases not matched to a gene: 9. Germline values: CDR1 GTSNPN, CDR2 SVGIG (reference sequence). This CDR3 contains 15 residues. The CDR3 here is CALTVAGGYTGELFF. CDR3 in DNA: TGTGCCCTGACGGTAGCGGGAGGTTACACCGGGGAGCTGTTTTTT.

The chain recombines TRBV7-9 with TRBJ2-7; TRBD2 aligns across 9 bases. Germline CDR1 is SEHNR and CDR2 is FQNEAQ (reference sequence). V shed 5 bases, J shed 3 bases, and the junction held 11 bases outside the gene matches. The CDR3 loop spans 16 amino acids. DNA for the CDR3: TGTGCCAGCAGCCCCCTGGCGGGAGGGGCCAGCTACGAGCAGTACTTC. Translated: CASSPLAGGASYEQYF.

This clone showed up just once. The chain combines TRBV30 with TRBJ2-7; D is perhaps TRBD1 (5 bases). Per germline, CDR1 GTSNPN and CDR2 SVGIG (reference sequence). The CDR3 has 13 amino acids. Trimming pared 0 bases from V and 3 bases from J, leaving 9 bases between. CDR3 loop: CAWSVGAFYEQYF. CDR3 coding DNA: TGTGCCTGGAGTGTAGGGGCTTTCTACGAGCAGTACTTC. The full variable domain, with the rest looked up from reference TRBV30 and TRBJ2-7, is SQTIHQWPATLVQPVGSPLSLECTVEGTSNPNLYWYRQAAGRGLQLLFYSVGIGQISSEVPQNLSASRPQDRQFILSSKKLLLSDSGFYLCAWSVGAFYEQYFGPGTRLTVT.

The chain links TRBV10-3 to TRBJ2-5; no firm D call. The CDR3 is made up of 13 amino acids. Germline loops: CDR1 ENHRY, CDR2 SYGVKD. V lost 4 bases and J 1 base, leaving 7 bases between the germline ends. The CDR3 region is CAISGQFQETQYF. CDR3 nucleotide sequence: TGTGCCATCAGTGGGCAATTCCAAGAGACCCAGTACTTC.

The genes are TRBV5-1 and TRBJ2-1; 13 positions match TRBD2. Trimming at V came to 7 bases and at J to 5 bases, leaving 9 bases not matched to a gene. Germline loops: CDR1 SGHRS, CDR2 YFSETQ. CDR3 length equals 16 residues. The CDR3, as DNA: TGCGCCAGCGTAACCGGGACTAGCGGGGCTAACAATGAGCAGTTCTTC. Translation: CASVTGTSGANNEQFF. Supplemented by reference TRBV5-1 and TRBJ2-1, the full variable domain reads KAGVTQTPRYLIKTRGQQVTLSCSPISGHRSVSWYQQTPGQGLQFLFEYFSETQRNKGNFPGRFSGRQFSNSRSEMNVSTLELGDSALYLCASVTGTSGANNEQFFGPGTRLTVL.

The V call is TRBV30, the J call TRBJ1-2; 7 nucleotides align to TRBD1. CDR3 length: 14 amino acids. V lost 8 bases to trimming and J lost 3 bases; unmatched junction nucleotides: 12. CDR1 and CDR2 from the germline V gene are GTSNPN and SVGIG (reference sequence). The CDR3 DNA reads as TGTGCCGGCCTAACGGACAGGATCCACTATGGCTACACCTTC. It is translated as CAGLTDRIHYGYTF.

The J gene is TRBJ1-3, the V gene TRBV6-1, with D possibly being TRBD1 (5 bases). Germline values: CDR1 MNHNS, CDR2 SASEGT. V dropped 3 bases and J dropped 2 bases, with 8 bases sitting between them. The CDR3 is made up of 14 amino acids. The CDR3 DNA reads as TGTGCCAGCAGTGATTGGGGCACTGGAAACACCATATATTTT. This codes for CASSDWGTGNTIYF.

This clone turned up a few times. This sequence joins TRBV30 and TRBJ2-5, with 7 bases fitting TRBD2. The CDR3 is 15 amino acids. J gave up 4 bases and V 8 bases, and 16 bases lay outside the gene matches. From germline, CDR1 is GTSNPN and CDR2 SVGIG (reference sequence). In DNA form, the CDR3 reads TGTGCCCGCTCTCTAGCGGCCCAGTGGGGAGAGACCCAGTACTTC. Protein product: CARSLAAQWGETQYF.

The chain employs TRBV5-6 and TRBJ2-5; maybe TRBD2 (5 bases). The ends were cut back, 1 base at V and 5 bases at J, with 9 bases in the middle. The germline V gene encodes CDR1 SGHDT and CDR2 YYEEEE. This CDR3 has 13 amino acids. The CDR3 here is CASSLSRRETQYF. The CDR3 coding sequence is TGTGCCAGCAGCTTGTCCAGGAGGGAGACCCAGTACTTC.

The chain couples TRBV2 to TRBJ2-2; possible D gene TRBD2, 6 bases. The CDR3 has 14 residues. Germline V lookup: CDR1 SNHLY, CDR2 FYNNEI. V lost 9 bases to trimming and J lost 1 base, with 12 bases between them. In DNA form, the CDR3 reads TGTGCCAGTGAAATTAGCGGGAACACCGGGGAGCTGTTTTTT. It codes for CASEISGNTGELFF.

J is TRBJ1-2 and V is TRBV5-1; 7 bases agree with TRBD1. Germline V gives CDR1 SGHRS, CDR2 YFSETQ. The CDR3 consists of 14 residues. The junction had 8 bases not matched to a gene; V was cut back by 3 bases and J by 6 bases. In nucleotides, the CDR3 is TGCGCCAGCAGCTCGCGACAGGGAAGTGATGGCTACACCTTC. Translated, it gives CASSSRQGSDGYTF.

The chain uses TRBV19 and TRBJ1-1, with D maybe TRBD1 (6 bases). V lost 3 bases to trimming and J lost 5 bases, with 13 bases between them. CDR1 is LNHDA and CDR2 is SQIVND in the germline V gene (reference sequence). The CDR3 runs to 14 residues. The CDR3 here is CASSMVQGRTEAFF. As DNA, the CDR3 is TGTGCCAGTAGTATGGTACAGGGAAGGACTGAAGCTTTCTTT.